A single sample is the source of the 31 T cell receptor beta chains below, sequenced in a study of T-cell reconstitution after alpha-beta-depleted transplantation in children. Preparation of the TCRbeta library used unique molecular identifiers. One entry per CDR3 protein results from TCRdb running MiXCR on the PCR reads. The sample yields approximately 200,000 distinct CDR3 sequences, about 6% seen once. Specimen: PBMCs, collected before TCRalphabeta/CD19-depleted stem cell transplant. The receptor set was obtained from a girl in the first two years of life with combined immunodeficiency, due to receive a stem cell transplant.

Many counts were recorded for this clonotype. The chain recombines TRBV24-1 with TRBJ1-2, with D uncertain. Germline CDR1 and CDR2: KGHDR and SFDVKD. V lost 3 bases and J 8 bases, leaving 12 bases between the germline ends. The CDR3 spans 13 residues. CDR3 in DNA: TGTGCCACCAGTGATGGGAGGTCCAGGGGCTACACCTTC. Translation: CATSDGRSRGYTF.

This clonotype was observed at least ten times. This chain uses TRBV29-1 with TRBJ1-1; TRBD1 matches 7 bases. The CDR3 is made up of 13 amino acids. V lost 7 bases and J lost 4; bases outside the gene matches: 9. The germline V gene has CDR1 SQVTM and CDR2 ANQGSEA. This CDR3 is CSGHRGGPTEAFF. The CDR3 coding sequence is TGCAGCGGCCACAGGGGCGGGCCCACTGAAGCTTTCTTT.

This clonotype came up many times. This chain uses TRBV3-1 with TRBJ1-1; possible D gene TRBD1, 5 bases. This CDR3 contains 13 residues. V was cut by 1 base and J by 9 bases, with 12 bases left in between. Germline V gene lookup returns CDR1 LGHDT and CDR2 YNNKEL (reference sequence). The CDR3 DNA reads TGTGCCAGCAGCCAAGGTACCAGGGCCCAAGCTTTCTTT. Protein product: CASSQGTRAQAFF.

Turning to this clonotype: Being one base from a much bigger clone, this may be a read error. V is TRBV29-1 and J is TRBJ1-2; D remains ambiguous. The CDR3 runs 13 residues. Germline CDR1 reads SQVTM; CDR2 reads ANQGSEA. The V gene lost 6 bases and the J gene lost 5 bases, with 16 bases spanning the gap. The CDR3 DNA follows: TGCAGCGTGCCCGAGACTGAATTGTATGGCTACACCTTC. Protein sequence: CSVPETELYGYTF.

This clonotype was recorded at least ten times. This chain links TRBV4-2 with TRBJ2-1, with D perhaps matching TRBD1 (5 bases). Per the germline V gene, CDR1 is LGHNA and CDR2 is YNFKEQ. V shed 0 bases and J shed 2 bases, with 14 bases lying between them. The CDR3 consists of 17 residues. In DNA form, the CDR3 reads TGTGCCAGCAGCCAAGAAAAACAGGCGAGGCCCTACAATGAGCAGTTCTTC. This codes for CASSQEKQARPYNEQFF.

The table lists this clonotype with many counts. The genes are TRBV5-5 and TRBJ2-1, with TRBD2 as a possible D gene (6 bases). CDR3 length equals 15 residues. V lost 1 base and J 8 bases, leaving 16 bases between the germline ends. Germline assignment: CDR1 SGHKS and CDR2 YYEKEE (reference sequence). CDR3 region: CASSLRVDYLYEQFF. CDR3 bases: TGTGCCAGCAGCTTGAGGGTGGACTATCTCTATGAGCAGTTCTTC. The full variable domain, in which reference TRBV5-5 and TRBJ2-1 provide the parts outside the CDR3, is DAGVTQSPTHLIKTRGQQVTLRCSPISGHKSVSWYQQVLGQGPQFIFQYYEKEERGRGNFPDRFSARQFPNYSSELNVNALLLGDSALYLCASSLRVDYLYEQFFGPGTRLTVL.

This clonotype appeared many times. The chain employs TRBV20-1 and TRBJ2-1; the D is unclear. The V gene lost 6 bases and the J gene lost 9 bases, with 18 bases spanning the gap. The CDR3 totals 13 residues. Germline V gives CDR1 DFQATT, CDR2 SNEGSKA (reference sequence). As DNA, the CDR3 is TGCAGTGCCCCCGACACGCAAGGCAGTGAGCAGTTCTTC. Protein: CSAPDTQGSEQFF.

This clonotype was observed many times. The CDR3 reads CASSLQIDRGQGYTF. The CDR3 nucleotides are TGTGCCAGCAGCCTACAAATAGACAGGGGGCAGGGCTACACCTTC. This chain links TRBV13 with TRBJ1-2; 10 nucleotides agree with TRBD1. CDR3 length: 15 amino acids. Per germline, CDR1 PRHDT and CDR2 FYEKMQ (reference sequence). J lost 8 bases, V lost 5 bases, and 11 bases had no gene match.

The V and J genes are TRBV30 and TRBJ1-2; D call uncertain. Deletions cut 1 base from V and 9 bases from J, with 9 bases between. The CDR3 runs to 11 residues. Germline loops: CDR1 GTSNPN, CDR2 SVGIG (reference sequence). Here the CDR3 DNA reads TGTGCCTGGAGTGGCAGTAAAAGCTACACCTTC. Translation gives CAWSGSKSYTF.

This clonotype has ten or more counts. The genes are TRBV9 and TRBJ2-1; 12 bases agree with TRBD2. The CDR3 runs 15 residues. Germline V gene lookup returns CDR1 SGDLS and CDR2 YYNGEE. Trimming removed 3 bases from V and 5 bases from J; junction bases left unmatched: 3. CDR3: CASSGTSGVHNEQFF. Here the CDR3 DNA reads TGTGCCAGCAGCGGGACTAGCGGGGTCCACAATGAGCAGTTCTTC. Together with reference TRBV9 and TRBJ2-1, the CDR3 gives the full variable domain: DSGVTQTPKHLITATGQRVTLRCSPRSGDLSVYWYQQSLDQGLQFLIQYYNGEERAKGNILERFSAQQFPDLHSELNLSSLELGDSALYFCASSGTSGVHNEQFFGPGTRLTVL.

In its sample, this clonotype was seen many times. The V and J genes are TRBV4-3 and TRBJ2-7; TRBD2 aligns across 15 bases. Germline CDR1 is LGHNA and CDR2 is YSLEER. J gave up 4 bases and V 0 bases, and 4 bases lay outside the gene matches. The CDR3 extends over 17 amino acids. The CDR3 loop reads CASSQEGLAGGPYEQYF. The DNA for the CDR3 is TGCGCCAGCAGCCAAGAAGGACTAGCGGGAGGGCCTTACGAGCAGTACTTC.

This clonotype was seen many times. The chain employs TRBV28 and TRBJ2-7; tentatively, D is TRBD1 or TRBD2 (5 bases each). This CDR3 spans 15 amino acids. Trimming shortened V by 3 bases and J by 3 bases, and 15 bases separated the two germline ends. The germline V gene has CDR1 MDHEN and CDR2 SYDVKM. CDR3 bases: TGTGCCAGCAGTTTGGGACCGAAACCCAACTACGAGCAGTACTTC. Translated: CASSLGPKPNYEQYF.

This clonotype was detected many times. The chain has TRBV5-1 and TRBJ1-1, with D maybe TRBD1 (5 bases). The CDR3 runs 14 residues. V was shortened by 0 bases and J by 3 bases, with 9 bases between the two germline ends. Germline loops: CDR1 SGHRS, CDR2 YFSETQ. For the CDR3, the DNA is TGCGCCAGCAGCTTGGAAGGGGTGTACACTGAAGCTTTCTTT. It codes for CASSLEGVYTEAFF.

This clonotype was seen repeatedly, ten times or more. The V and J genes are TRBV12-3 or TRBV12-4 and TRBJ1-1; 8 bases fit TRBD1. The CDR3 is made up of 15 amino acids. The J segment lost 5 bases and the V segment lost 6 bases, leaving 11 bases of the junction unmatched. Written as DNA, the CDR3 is TGTGCCAGCAGCCGATCCGGACAGGGCGGGACTGAAGCTTTCTTT. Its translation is CASSRSGQGGTEAFF.

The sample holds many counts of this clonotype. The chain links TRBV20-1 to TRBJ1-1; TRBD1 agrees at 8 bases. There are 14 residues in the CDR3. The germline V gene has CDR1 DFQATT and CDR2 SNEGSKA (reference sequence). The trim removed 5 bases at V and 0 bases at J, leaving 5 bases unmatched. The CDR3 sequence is CSAVSRGLNTEAFF. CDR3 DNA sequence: TGCAGTGCTGTAAGCAGGGGGCTGAACACTGAAGCTTTCTTT.

CDR3 in DNA: TGTGCCAGCAGCCCGTCCTACACCGGGGAGCTGTTTTTT. It specifies CASSPSYTGELFF. V usage is TRBV6-2 or TRBV6-3 and J usage is TRBJ2-2, with D unclear. The V gene's germline CDR1 is MNHEY and CDR2 SVGEGT. The ends were cut back, 6 bases at V and 3 bases at J, with 8 bases in the middle. The CDR3 sequence is 13 residues long.

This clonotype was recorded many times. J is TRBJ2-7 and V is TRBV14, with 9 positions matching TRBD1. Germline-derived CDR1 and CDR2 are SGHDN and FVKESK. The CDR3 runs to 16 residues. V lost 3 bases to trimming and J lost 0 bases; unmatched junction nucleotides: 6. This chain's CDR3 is CASSHLGTGSSYEQYF. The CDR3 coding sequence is TGTGCCAGCAGCCATCTCGGGACAGGGAGCTCCTACGAGCAGTACTTC.

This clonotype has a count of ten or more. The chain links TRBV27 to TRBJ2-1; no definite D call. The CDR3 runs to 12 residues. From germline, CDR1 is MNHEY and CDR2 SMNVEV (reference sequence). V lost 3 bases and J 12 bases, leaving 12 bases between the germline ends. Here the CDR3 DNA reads TGTGCCAGCAGTTTGCTGAATGAAGTGCAGTTCTTC. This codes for CASSLLNEVQFF.

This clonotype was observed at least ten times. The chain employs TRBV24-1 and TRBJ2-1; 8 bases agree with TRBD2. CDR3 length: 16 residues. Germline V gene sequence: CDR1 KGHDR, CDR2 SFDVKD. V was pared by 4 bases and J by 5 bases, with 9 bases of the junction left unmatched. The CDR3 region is CATSDPPGLDHNEQFF. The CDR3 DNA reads TGTGCCACCAGTGACCCTCCGGGACTAGATCACAATGAGCAGTTCTTC.

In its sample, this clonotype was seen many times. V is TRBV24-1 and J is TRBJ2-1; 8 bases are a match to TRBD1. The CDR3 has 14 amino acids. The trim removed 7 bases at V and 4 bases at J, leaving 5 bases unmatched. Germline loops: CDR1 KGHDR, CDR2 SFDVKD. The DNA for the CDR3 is TGTGCCACCAGCGAGGACAGGGATTACAATGAGCAGTTCTTC. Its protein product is CATSEDRDYNEQFF.

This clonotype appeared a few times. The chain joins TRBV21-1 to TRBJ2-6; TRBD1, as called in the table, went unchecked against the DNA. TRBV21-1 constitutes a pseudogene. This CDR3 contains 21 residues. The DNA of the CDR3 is TGTGCCAGCAGCAAAGTCAAGGGAAGACAGGAGTTCCCTTCTGGGGCCAACGTCCTGACTTTC. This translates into CASSKVKGRQEFPSGANVLTF.

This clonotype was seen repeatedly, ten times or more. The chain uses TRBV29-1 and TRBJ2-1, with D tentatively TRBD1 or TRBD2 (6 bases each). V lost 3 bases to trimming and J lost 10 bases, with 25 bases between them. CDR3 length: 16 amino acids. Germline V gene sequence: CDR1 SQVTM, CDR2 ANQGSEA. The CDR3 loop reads CSVEFGFRLIGGEQFF. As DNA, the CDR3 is TGCAGCGTTGAGTTCGGCTTCAGACTGATAGGGGGGGAGCAGTTCTTC.

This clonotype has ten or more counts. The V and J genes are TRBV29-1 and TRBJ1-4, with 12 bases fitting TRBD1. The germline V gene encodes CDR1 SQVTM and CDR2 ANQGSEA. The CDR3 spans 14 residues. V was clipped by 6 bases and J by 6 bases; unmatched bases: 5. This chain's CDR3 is CSVQGQGADEKLFF. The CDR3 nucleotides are TGCAGCGTCCAGGGACAGGGGGCGGATGAAAAACTGTTTTTT.

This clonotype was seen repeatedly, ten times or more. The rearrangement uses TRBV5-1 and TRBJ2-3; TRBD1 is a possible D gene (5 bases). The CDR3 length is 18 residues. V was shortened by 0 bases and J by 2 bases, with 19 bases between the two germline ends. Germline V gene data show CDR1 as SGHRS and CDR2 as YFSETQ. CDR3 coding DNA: TGCGCCAGCAGCTTGGTGGTCGTCCTAGGGGATCTCACAGATACGCAGTATTTT. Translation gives CASSLVVVLGDLTDTQYF.

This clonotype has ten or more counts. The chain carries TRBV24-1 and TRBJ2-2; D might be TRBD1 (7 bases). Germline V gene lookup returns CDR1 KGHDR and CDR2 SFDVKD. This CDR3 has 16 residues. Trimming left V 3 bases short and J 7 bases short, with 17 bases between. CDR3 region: CATSDTRGTVFGELFF. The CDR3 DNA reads TGTGCCACCAGTGATACCCGCGGGACAGTGTTCGGGGAGCTGTTTTTT.

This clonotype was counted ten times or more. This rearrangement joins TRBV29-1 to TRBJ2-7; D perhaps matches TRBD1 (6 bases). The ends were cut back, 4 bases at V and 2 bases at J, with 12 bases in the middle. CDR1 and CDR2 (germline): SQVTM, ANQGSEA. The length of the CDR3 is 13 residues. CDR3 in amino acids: CSVVTGKTYEQYF. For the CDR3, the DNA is TGCAGCGTTGTAACAGGGAAGACCTACGAGCAGTACTTC.

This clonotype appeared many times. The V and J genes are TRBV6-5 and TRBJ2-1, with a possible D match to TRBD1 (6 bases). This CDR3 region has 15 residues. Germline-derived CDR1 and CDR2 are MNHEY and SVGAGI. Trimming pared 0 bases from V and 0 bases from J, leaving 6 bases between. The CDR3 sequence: CASSYSDSSYNEQFF. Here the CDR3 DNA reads TGTGCCAGCAGTTACTCGGACAGCTCCTACAATGAGCAGTTCTTC.

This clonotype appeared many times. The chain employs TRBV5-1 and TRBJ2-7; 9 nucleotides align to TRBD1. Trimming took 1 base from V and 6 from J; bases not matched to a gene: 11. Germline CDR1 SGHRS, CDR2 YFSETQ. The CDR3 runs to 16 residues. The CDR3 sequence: CASSLTTGTGLVEQYF. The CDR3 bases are TGCGCCAGCAGCTTGACCACCGGGACAGGGCTTGTCGAGCAGTACTTC.

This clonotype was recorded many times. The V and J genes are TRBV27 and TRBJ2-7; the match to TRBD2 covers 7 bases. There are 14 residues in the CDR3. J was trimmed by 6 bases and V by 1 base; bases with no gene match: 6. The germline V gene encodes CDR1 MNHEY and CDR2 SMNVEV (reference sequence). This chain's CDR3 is CASSLLGTKGEQYF. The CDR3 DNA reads TGTGCCAGCAGTTTATTAGGGACTAAAGGCGAGCAGTACTTC.

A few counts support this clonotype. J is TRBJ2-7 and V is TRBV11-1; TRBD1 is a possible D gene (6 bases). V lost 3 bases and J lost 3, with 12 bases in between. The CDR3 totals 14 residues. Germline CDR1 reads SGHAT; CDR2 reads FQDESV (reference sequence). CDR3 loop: CASSFMNRDYEQYF. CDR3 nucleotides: TGTGCCAGCAGCTTCATGAACAGGGACTACGAGCAGTACTTC. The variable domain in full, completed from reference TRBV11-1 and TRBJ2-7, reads EAEVAQSPRYKITEKSQAVAFWCDPISGHATLYWYRQILGQGPELLVQFQDESVVDDSQLPKDRFSAERLKGVDSTLKIQPAELGDSAMYLCASSFMNRDYEQYFGPGTRLTVT.

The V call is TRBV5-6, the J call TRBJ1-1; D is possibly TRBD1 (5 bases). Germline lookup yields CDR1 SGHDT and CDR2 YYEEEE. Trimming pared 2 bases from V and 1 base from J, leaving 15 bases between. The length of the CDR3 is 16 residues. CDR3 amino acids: CASSFPLSGANTEAFF. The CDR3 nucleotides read TGTGCCAGCAGCTTCCCCTTATCCGGGGCGAACACTGAAGCTTTCTTT.